Listed below are T cell receptor beta chains from one sample, sequenced in a study of blood T cells in healthy people across ages. One entry per CDR3 protein, called by TCRdb with MiXCR from the 5' RACE reads. This table holds about 1,800,000 distinct CDR3 sequences, about 30% found once. Sequenced sample: blood. All receptors derive from a woman between 25 and 40 years old in good health. Both conserved end residues are part of each CDR3. D genes are given only for firm matches. Some rows mark clone size as missing; the rest say once, few, many or name a class of expanded clone.

DNA	CDR3	J	D	V	size
TGTGCCACCAGCCTCCGGGACAGGGGCACAGATACGCAGTATTTT	CATSLRDRGTDTQYF	TRBJ2-3	TRBD1	TRBV15	-
TGTGCCAGCAGGCTACAGGGGAGCAGCAATCAGCCCCAGCATTTT	CASRLQGSSNQPQHF	TRBJ1-5	TRBD1	TRBV2	few
TGTGCCAGCAGCTTAGTCAGTCAGAGCAATCAGCCCCAGCATTTT	CASSLVSQSNQPQHF	TRBJ1-5	-	TRBV7-8	-
TGCGCCAGCAGCCCCGTCGGGATAGGCGGTGAATCACCCCCCCACTTT	CASSPVGIGGESPPHF	TRBJ1-6	-	TRBV5-1	-
TGTGCCAGCAGTGAAGTCGGCCGACAGCCAGAGACCCAGTACTTC	CASSEVGRQPETQYF	TRBJ2-5	-	TRBV6-1	-
TGCAGCGTTGAAGGAGGGAATGACTATGGCTACACCTTC	CSVEGGNDYGYTF	TRBJ1-2	-	TRBV29-1	many
TGTGCCGGCAGCTTATGGAGAAGTGGGGAGACCCAGTACTTC	CAGSLWRSGETQYF	TRBJ2-5	-	TRBV13	-
TGTGCCATCAGTGACAGGGTTATGTTCAATGAGCAGTTCTTC	CAISDRVMFNEQFF	TRBJ2-1	-	TRBV10-3	-
TGTGCCAGCAGTGAAGGAGAGCGGGGGGACAATGAGCAGTTCTTC	CASSEGERGDNEQFF	TRBJ2-1	TRBD2	TRBV2	-
TGTGCCAGCAGTCGCCCGGGAGTCGGGGGCTACACCTTC	CASSRPGVGGYTF	TRBJ1-2	-	TRBV6-6	-
TGCGCCAGCAGTTCCAGGGAGGGACCCATTGAGCAGTTCTTC	CASSSREGPIEQFF	TRBJ2-1	TRBD2	TRBV5-1	-
TGTGCCAGCTCACCAGGGACCACCCACAATGAGCAGTTCTTC	CASSPGTTHNEQFF	TRBJ2-1	-	TRBV18	-
TGTGCCAGCAGCCCCAGTCCAGGGATGAACACCGGGGAGCTGTTTTTT	CASSPSPGMNTGELFF	TRBJ2-2	-	TRBV5-6	once
TGTGCCAGCAACCCACTAGCGGGGAGCTCCTACGAGCAGTACTTC	CASNPLAGSSYEQYF	TRBJ2-7	TRBD2	TRBV28	many
TGTGCTAGTGGTTTCGAGATGGGTCAGCCCCAGCATTTT	CASGFEMGQPQHF	TRBJ1-5	-	TRBV12-5	few
TGTGCCAGCAGTTCTGGGTGGCAAAAAGAGACCCAGTACTTC	CASSSGWQKETQYF	TRBJ2-5	-	TRBV28	-
TGTGCCAGCAGCCACGGCCTCCACAGGGGGGGTGAGCAGTTCTTC	CASSHGLHRGGEQFF	TRBJ2-1	-	TRBV3-1	-
TGTGCCAGCATGCGGGACTCCGCCGGCGAGCAGTACTTC	CASMRDSAGEQYF	TRBJ2-7	-	TRBV6-5	many
TGTGCCAGCAGCTCGGGGACTAGCGGGGGATTCATTCGAGTGGAGCAGTACTTC	CASSSGTSGGFIRVEQYF	TRBJ2-7	TRBD2	TRBV7-2	many
TGTGCCATCAAGGGCGGGAGTTCCCATGAGCAGTTCTTC	CAIKGGSSHEQFF	TRBJ2-1	TRBD2	TRBV10-3	-
TGCAGTGCTAGAGATAGCAGGGGGCATCCCTACGAGCAGTACTTC	CSARDSRGHPYEQYF	TRBJ2-7	TRBD1	TRBV20-1	-
TGTGCTAGTGGTTCCACAGCTACGAACACTGAAGCTTTCTTT	CASGSTATNTEAFF	TRBJ1-1	-	TRBV12-5	few
TGTGCCATCAGTGATGGACTAGCGGGGGCAACGCAGTATTTT	CAISDGLAGATQYF	TRBJ2-3	TRBD2	TRBV10-3	few
TGTGCCACCAGTGACACGGGACTAGCGGGAGAGACCCAGTACTTC	CATSDTGLAGETQYF	TRBJ2-5	TRBD2	TRBV24-1	-
TGCAGTGCGGCCGGGACTAGCGGAGGGGGCTCCTACGAGCAGTACTTC	CSAAGTSGGGSYEQYF	TRBJ2-7	TRBD2	TRBV20-1	few
TGTGCCAGCAGCGCCTCCGGGGCAGAGGACGAGCAGTACTTC	CASSASGAEDEQYF	TRBJ2-7	-	TRBV9	few
TGCAGTGCTAGATATTTTAGCGGGGGGCCAGAGACCCAGTACTTC	CSARYFSGGPETQYF	TRBJ2-5	TRBD2	TRBV20-1	-
TGTGCCAGCAGTCCACACCCGGGGACAGTAACCGGGGAGCTGTTTTTT	CASSPHPGTVTGELFF	TRBJ2-2	TRBD1	TRBV12-3/TRBV12-4	few
TGTGCCAGCAGTGCACATTGGACCTCACGGGCGTACTTC	CASSAHWTSRAYF	TRBJ2-7	-	TRBV27	-
TGTGCCACCGAGGATAGCGGGGGGGTAAATGAGCAGTTCTTC	CATEDSGGVNEQFF	TRBJ2-1	TRBD2	TRBV15	few
TGCGCCAGCAGCTTGCCCAGGAAAGAGACCCAGTACTTC	CASSLPRKETQYF	TRBJ2-5	-	TRBV5-1	many
TGCAGTGCTAGTGACCCCTTCTTTCGCGAGCAGTACTTC	CSASDPFFREQYF	TRBJ2-7	-	TRBV20-1	many
TGCAGTGCTAGAGATTCCACAGGGGGCATTGGCTACACCTTC	CSARDSTGGIGYTF	TRBJ1-2	TRBD1	TRBV20-1	many
TGTGCCAGCTCACCTGGGACACCCCCGGCGGAGTTCTTC	CASSPGTPPAEFF	TRBJ2-1	-	TRBV18	few
TGCAGTGAGAGAGCGGAGCGGGGGTATGAGCAGTTCTTC	CSERAERGYEQFF	TRBJ2-1	TRBD2	TRBV20-1	many
TGTGCTAGCCAGGGAACCCACGAGACCCAGTACTTC	CASQGTHETQYF	TRBJ2-5	-	TRBV12-5	many
TGTGCCAGCAGCCGCCCGAGAGGGGTCAATGAGCAGTTCTTC	CASSRPRGVNEQFF	TRBJ2-1	-	TRBV7-9	-
TGTGCCAGCAGCCAAGACGGAGATCTCCGTGACTATGGCTACACCTTC	CASSQDGDLRDYGYTF	TRBJ1-2	-	TRBV3-1	few
TGTGCCAGCACTCGGGACGGTACCTACAATGAGCAGTTCTTC	CASTRDGTYNEQFF	TRBJ2-1	-	TRBV2	-
TGTGCCAGCACTTCGGAACAGGGCGGAGAGACCCAGTACTTC	CASTSEQGGETQYF	TRBJ2-5	-	TRBV2	few
TGCAGTGCTAAGACTAGCGGGAGTATAGATACGCAGTATTTT	CSAKTSGSIDTQYF	TRBJ2-3	TRBD2	TRBV20-1	few
TGTGCCACCAGCAGAGATGGCATTTCTAACTATGGCTACACCTTC	CATSRDGISNYGYTF	TRBJ1-2	-	TRBV15	few
TGTGCCACCAGTGACCCTACCCCCCTGGAGGGGGCTTTGTACTACAATGAGCAGTTCTTC	CATSDPTPLEGALYYNEQFF	TRBJ2-1	-	TRBV24-1	many
TGCGCCAGCAGCTTGGATTATCCGGGGGCGGATGGCTACACCTTC	CASSLDYPGADGYTF	TRBJ1-2	-	TRBV5-1	-
TGTGCCATCGGATCTAGCGGGGGGCCGCGGCAAGAGACCCAGTACTTC	CAIGSSGGPRQETQYF	TRBJ2-5	TRBD2	TRBV10-3	few
TGTGCCAGCAGCTCCCCTAGGGACAGGGGAGAAAAACTGTTTTTT	CASSSPRDRGEKLFF	TRBJ1-4	TRBD1	TRBV7-9	-
TGTGCCATCAGTGAAAGGGTCAGCCAGCCCCAGCATTTT	CAISERVSQPQHF	TRBJ1-5	-	TRBV10-3	few
TGTGCCACCAGTGATGGACAGCTCTACAATGAGCAGTTCTTC	CATSDGQLYNEQFF	TRBJ2-1	-	TRBV24-1	once
TGTGCCAGCAGTGAAGTGGGGCTTGGAGAGACCCAGTACTTC	CASSEVGLGETQYF	TRBJ2-5	-	TRBV2	few
TGTGCCAGCAGCTCGAAAACCGGGACTAGCGGGATGAGGGAGCAGTTCTTC	CASSSKTGTSGMREQFF	TRBJ2-1	TRBD2	TRBV5-4	few
TGTGCCACCTGGGACGGAAGTATGAACACTGAAGCTTTCTTT	CATWDGSMNTEAFF	TRBJ1-1	-	TRBV2	few
TGTGCCAGCAGTCCTGCAGAGTATAATTCACCCCTCCACTTT	CASSPAEYNSPLHF	TRBJ1-6	-	TRBV12-3/TRBV12-4	few
TGTGCCAGCAGTTACCTTACGTCGGCCTACGAGCAGTACTTC	CASSYLTSAYEQYF	TRBJ2-7	-	TRBV6-2/TRBV6-3	many
TGCAGCGCCCCAGGGACTAGAAACTACAATGAGCAGTTCTTC	CSAPGTRNYNEQFF	TRBJ2-1	TRBD2	TRBV29-1	many
TGTGCCAGCAGCTCGCGACGGACTAGATTTTTCCCCTACGAGCAGTACTTC	CASSSRRTRFFPYEQYF	TRBJ2-7	TRBD2	TRBV5-8	many
TGTGCCTCCGGTGGGACATACACCGGGGAGCTGTTTTTT	CASGGTYTGELFF	TRBJ2-2	-	TRBV7-6	few